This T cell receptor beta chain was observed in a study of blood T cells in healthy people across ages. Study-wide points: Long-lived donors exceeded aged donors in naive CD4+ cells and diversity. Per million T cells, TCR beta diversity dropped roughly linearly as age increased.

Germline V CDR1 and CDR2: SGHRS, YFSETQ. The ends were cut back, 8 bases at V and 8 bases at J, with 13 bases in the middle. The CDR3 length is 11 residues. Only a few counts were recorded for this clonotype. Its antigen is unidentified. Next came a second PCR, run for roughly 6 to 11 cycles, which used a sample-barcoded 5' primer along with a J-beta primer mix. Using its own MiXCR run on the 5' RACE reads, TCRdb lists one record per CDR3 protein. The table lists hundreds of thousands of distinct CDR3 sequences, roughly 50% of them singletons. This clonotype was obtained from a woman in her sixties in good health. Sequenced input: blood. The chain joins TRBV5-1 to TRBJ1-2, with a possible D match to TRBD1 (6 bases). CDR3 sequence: CASRTVGGYTF. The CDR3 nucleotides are TGCGCCAGTAGGACAGTCGGGGGCTACACCTTC.